This T cell receptor (beta chain) emerged from a study of T cells in Graves' hyperthyroidism and ophthalmopathy (dated by TCRdb to the late 2010s). Background for the entire study: Peripheral blood samples were taken at initial diagnosis, before any treatment was given. In about 6 Graves' hyperthyroidism patients, the study also compared T-cell repertoires from thyroid tissue with T-cell repertoires from blood. To identify distinguishing TCR V-J signatures, a discovery cohort of 90 to 100 patients was used, comprising 43 with Graves' ophthalmopathy and under 60 with stable Graves' hyperthyroidism. The paper describes TCR Vbeta CDR3 sequencing of 140 or so peripheral blood samples, made up of 43 ophthalmopathy patients, 70 to 75 hyperthyroidism patients and 17 progressor patients. Whether ophthalmopathy could be predicted prospectively was tested in an independent validation cohort made up of fewer than 20 hyperthyroidism patients plus 17 patients who later progressed to ophthalmopathy. Once sampling was done, hyperthyroidism patients were given methimazole at a starting dose of 30 mg daily, whereas ophthalmopathy patients were given high-dose intravenous methylprednisolone. For training and testing, the 80 to 100 patients in the discovery cohort were randomly divided in a 7:3 ratio.

Ophthalmopathy patients had moderately to severely active disease, with a Clinical Activity Score of 3 or more, a NOSPECS grade of 4 or more, and a disease duration of less than 3 months. Patients with uncontrolled infections, other autoimmune diseases, pregnancy or lactation were excluded. Diagnoses relied on clinical symptoms, serum thyroxine and TRAb, thyroid ultrasound and orbital computed tomography. Ficoll-Paque density gradient centrifugation was used to isolate PBMCs from around 10 ml of fresh peripheral blood. Trizol reagent was used to extract total RNA, and RNA quality was then checked on an Agilent 2100 Bioanalyzer. A note on this clonotype: No antigen is known for it. There are no base qualities to consult, and no much larger clone falls within one base.

The TCR beta CDR3 regions were amplified from RNA transcripts. The TCR CDR3 was subjected to a first round of RT-PCR using the HTBI primer set and the Qiagen OneStep RT-PCR kit. The libraries were constructed in a second round of multiplex PCR and then size-selected and purified. Libraries were sequenced paired-end with 100 bp reads on an Illumina HiSeq2000. Regarding the original processing steps: SOAPnuke was used to process the raw data, removing reads that contained adapters or uncalled bases, had a mean Phred below 15, or lacked an exact match to the constant primer or identifier. High-quality paired reads were merged using COPE v1.2.5, and each unique nucleotide sequence was defined as a clonotype. MiTCR v1.1 was used to align clonotypes to the IMGT TRBV, TRBD and TRBJ reference segments. Only V-J combinations with frequency above 0.0001, covering roughly 99% of repertoires, were analysed. A TCS score was defined as the ratio of F50 (clonal expansion) to E x V (chaos), with BLOSUM62-based TCRdist applied between CDR3 peptides within each V-J. Welch's t-statistics and random forest reduced approximately 520 V-J features to about 13, which were used in a naive Bayes classifier (R e1071). TCRdb reprocessing: public reads trimmed at Q25 with fastp, clones called with MiXCR, in-frame beta chains kept. Here each entry gathers all rows of one CDR3 protein and keeps the most common genes and DNA. The V and J calls follow TCRdb's processing rather than the paper's. This sample has about 290,000 distinct CDR3 sequences in its table, and roughly 19% of those were observed once. The ten biggest clones cover about 35% of the sample.

What the authors observed across the whole study: During validation, the model predicted progression to ophthalmopathy a median of about 5.9 months ahead of onset, with roughly 65% sensitivity and 72.22% specificity. Ophthalmopathy was separated from stable hyperthyroidism by a 13 V-J signature model, with 85% to 90% sensitivity and approximately 81% specificity obtained in cross-validation and 80%/75% obtained in testing. Most expanded thyroid clonotypes (frequency above 0.001) were also detected in blood, suggesting blood repertoires may reflect thyroid immune responses. Sample size was not statistically predetermined, and blinding of investigators to group allocation was not performed.

The germline V end is reduced by 6 bases and the J end by 3 bases; junction bases left unmatched: 7. For CDR1 and CDR2, the germline V gene lists SQVTM and ANQGSEA. The CDR3 goes from the cysteine to the phenylalanine over 14 residues. Of the read, only the CDR3 DNA is kept; its 42 bases are in frame from base 1. The chain links TRBV29-1 with TRBJ2-1; the central 8 bases match TRBD2. This clonotype was obtained from a man in his fifties or sixties with Graves' ophthalmopathy. Sequences were obtained from blood. DNA sequence: TGCAGCGTCCTGACTAGCGAAGGCTACAATGAGCAGTTCTTC. It encodes CSVLTSEGYNEQFF.